This entry is about one T cell receptor beta chain. Its antigen is unidentified. The source of the sample is a study of cytomegalovirus exposure and HLA in healthy donors. Germline loops: CDR1 SGDLS, CDR2 YYNGEE. V was shortened by 7 bases and J by 6 bases, with 10 bases between the two germline ends. The CDR3 spans 12 residues. Regarding the study as a whole: Across donors, most TCRs were seen rarely, yet some public ones were widespread. CMV serostatus alone was available as immune exposure information.

The PCR employed 60 Vbeta primers together with 13 Jbeta primers. This table comes from immunoSEQ multiplex PCR, and its TCRdb copy is limited to in-frame clones, with some not included. In the table there are over 60,000 clones, approximately 70% of which are singletons. This receptor was identified in a male donor in good health and CMV-seropositive. The material sequenced was PBMCs. The V gene is TRBV9, the J gene TRBJ2-2; D call uncertain. CDR3 in amino acids: CASGLQSGELFF. CDR3 nucleotides: TGTGCCAGCGGTCTGCAGTCCGGGGAGCTGTTTTTT.